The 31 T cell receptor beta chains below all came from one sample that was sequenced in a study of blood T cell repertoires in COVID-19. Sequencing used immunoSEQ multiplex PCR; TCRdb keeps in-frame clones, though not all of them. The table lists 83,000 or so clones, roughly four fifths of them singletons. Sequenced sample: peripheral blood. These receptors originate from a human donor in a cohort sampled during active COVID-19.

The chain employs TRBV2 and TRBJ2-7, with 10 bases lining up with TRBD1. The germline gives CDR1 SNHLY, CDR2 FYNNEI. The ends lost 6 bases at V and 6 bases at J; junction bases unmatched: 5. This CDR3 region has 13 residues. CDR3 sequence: CASRGTGASEQYF. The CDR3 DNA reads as TGTGCCAGCAGGGGGACAGGGGCTAGCGAGCAGTACTTC.

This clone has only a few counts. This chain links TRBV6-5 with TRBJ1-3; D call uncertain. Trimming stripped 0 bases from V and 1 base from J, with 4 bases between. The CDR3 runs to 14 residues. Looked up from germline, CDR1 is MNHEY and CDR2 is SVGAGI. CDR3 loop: CASSYSLSGNTIYF. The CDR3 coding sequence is TGTGCCAGCAGTTACTCGTTATCTGGAAACACCATATATTTT.

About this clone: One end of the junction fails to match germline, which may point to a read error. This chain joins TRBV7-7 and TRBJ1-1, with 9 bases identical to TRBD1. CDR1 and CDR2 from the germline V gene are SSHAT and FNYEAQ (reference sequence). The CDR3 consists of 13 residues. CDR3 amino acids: CASSRDRATEAFF. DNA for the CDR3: TGTGCTAGCAGCCGGGACAGGGCCACTGAAGCTTTCTTT.

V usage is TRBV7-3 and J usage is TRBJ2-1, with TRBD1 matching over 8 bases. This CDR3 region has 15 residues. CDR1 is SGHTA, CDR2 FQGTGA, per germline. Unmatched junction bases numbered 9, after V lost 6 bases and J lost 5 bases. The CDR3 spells CASRDRVLPHNEQFF. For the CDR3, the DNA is TGTGCCAGCAGGGACAGGGTTCTCCCCCACAATGAGCAGTTCTTC.

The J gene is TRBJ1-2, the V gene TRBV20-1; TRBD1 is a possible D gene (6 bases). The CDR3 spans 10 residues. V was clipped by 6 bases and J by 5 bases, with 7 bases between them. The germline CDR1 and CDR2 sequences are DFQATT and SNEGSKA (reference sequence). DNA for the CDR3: TGCAGTGCGCAGGGGTATGGCTACACCTTC. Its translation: CSAQGYGYTF.

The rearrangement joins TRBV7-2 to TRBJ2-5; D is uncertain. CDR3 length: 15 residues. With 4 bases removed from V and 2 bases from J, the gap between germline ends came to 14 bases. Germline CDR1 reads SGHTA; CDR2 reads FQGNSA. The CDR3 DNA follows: TGTGCCAGCAGCTCGACACGAACGCTACAAGAGACCCAGTACTTC. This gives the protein CASSSTRTLQETQYF.

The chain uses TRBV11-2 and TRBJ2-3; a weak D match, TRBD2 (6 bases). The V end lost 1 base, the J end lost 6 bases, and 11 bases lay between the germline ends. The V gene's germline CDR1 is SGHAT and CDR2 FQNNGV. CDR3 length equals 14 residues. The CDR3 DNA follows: TGTGCCAGCAGCTTAGGTAGCGGAGGGGATACGCAGTATTTT. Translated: CASSLGSGGDTQYF.

The CDR3 DNA follows: TGCAGCGTTGTCGGGACAAGGGTTATCAATGAGCAGTTCTTC. Translating gives CSVVGTRVINEQFF. This chain joins TRBV29-1 and TRBJ2-1; TRBD1 might be the D (6 bases). The germline V gene has CDR1 SQVTM and CDR2 ANQGSEA. Trimming removed 4 bases from V and 6 bases from J, with 16 bases in between. There are 14 residues in the CDR3.

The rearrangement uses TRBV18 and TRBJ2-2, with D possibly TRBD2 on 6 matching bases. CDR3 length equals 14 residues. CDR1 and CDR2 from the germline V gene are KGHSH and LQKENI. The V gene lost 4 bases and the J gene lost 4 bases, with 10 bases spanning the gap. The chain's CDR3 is CASSRPEGTGELFF. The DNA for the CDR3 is TGTGCCAGCTCACGGCCGGAGGGCACCGGGGAGCTGTTTTTT.

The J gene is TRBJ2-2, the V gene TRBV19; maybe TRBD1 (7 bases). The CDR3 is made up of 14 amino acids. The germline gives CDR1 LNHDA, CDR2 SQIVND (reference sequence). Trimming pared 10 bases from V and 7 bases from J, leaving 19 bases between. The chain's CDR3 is CAIKEGAKVGELFF. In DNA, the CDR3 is TGTGCCATCAAGGAGGGGGCTAAGGTCGGGGAGCTGTTTTTT. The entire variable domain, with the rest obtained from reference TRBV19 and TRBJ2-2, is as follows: DGGITQSPKYLFRKEGQNVTLSCEQNLNHDAMYWYRQDPGQGLRLIYYSQIVNDFQKGDIAEGYSVSREKKESFPLTVTSAQKNPTAFYLCAIKEGAKVGELFFGEGSRLTVL.

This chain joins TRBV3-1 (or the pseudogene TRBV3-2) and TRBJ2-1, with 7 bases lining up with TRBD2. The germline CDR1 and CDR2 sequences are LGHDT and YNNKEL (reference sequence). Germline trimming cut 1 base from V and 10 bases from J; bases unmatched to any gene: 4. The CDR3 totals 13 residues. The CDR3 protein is CASSQGGGLEQFF. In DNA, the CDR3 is TGTGCCAGCAGCCAAGGGGGAGGGCTCGAGCAGTTCTTC.

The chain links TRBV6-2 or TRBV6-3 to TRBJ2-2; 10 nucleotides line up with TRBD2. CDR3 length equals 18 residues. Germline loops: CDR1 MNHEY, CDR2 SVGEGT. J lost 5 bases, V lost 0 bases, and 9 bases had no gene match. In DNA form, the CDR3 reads TGTGCCAGCAGTTACTCCCTTGGTCTAGCGGGGGAAACCGGGGAGCTGTTTTTT. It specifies CASSYSLGLAGETGELFF.

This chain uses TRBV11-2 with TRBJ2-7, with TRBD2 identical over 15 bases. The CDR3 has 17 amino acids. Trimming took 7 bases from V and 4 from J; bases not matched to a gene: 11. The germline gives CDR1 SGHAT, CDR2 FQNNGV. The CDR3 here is CASTPRGLAGGFYEQYF. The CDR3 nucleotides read TGTGCCAGCACCCCACGGGGACTAGCGGGGGGATTTTACGAGCAGTACTTC.

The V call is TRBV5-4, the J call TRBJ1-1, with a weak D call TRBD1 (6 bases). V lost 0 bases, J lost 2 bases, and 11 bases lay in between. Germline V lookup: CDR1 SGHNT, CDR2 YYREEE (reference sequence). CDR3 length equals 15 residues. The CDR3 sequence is CASSLVGHLNTEAFF. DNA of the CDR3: TGTGCCAGCAGCTTGGTGGGACACCTAAACACTGAAGCTTTCTTT.

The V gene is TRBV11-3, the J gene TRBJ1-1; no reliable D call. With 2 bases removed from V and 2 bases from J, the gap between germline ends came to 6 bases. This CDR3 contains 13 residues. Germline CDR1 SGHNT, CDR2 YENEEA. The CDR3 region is CASSLQANTEAFF. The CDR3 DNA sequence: TGTGCCAGCAGCTTACAGGCTAACACTGAAGCTTTCTTT.

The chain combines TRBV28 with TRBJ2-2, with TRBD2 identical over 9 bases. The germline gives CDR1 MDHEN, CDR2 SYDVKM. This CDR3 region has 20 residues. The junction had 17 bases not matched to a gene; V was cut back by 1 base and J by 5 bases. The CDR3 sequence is CASSLFLASGATSVTGELFF. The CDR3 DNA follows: TGTGCCAGCAGTTTATTTCTGGCTAGCGGGGCAACCTCGGTAACCGGGGAGCTGTTTTTT.

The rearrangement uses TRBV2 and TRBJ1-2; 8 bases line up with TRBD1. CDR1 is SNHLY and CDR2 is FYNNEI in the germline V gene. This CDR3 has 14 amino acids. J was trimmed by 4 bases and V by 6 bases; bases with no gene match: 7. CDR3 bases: TGTGCCAGCAGGGAGGACAGGGTCACCTATGGCTACACCTTC. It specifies CASREDRVTYGYTF.

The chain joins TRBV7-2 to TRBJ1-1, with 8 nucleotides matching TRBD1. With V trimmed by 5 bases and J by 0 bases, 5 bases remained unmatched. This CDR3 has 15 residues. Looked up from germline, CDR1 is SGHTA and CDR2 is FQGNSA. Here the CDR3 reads CASSDRGRMNTEAFF. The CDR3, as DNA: TGTGCCAGCAGCGACAGGGGCCGCATGAACACTGAAGCTTTCTTT.

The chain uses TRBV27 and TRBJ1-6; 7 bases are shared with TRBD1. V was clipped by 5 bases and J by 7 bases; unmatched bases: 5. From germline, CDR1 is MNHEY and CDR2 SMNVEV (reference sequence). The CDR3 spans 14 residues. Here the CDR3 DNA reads TGTGCCAGCAGTGTAGACAGGGAGAATTCACCCCTCCACTTT. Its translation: CASSVDRENSPLHF.

Written as DNA, the CDR3 is TGCGCCAGCAGCACCGGACTAGCGGGGAGCCAAGAGACCCAGTACTTC. It specifies CASSTGLAGSQETQYF. This chain connects TRBV5-1 to TRBJ2-5; 12 bases are shared with TRBD2. The CDR3 sequence is 16 residues long. From germline, CDR1 is SGHRS and CDR2 YFSETQ. V gave up 4 bases and J gave up 1 base; unmatched junction bases: 5.

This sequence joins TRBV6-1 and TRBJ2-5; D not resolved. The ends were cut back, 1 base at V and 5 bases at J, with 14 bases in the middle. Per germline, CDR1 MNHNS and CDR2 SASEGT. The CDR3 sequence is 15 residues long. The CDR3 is CASSEVAFAVETQYF. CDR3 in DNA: TGTGCCAGCAGTGAAGTGGCCTTTGCAGTTGAGACCCAGTACTTC.

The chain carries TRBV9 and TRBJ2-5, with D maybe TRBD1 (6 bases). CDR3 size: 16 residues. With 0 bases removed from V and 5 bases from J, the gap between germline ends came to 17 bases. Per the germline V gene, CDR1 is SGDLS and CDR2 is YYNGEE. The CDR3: CASSVGQGRGRETQYF. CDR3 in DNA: TGTGCCAGCAGCGTAGGTCAGGGCAGGGGTAGGGAGACCCAGTACTTC.

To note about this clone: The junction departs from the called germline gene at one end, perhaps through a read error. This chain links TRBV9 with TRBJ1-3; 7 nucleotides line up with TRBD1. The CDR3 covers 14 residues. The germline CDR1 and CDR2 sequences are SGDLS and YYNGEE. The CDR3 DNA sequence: TGTGCCAGCAGCGTAGAGGGGGCTGGCAACACCATATATTTT. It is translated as CASSVEGAGNTIYF.

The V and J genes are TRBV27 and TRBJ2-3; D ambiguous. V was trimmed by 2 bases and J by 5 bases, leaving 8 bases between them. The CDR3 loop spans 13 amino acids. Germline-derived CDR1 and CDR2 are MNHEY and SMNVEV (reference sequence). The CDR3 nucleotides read TGTGCCAGCAGTTTAAGGCGGATAGATACGCAGTATTTT. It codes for CASSLRRIDTQYF.

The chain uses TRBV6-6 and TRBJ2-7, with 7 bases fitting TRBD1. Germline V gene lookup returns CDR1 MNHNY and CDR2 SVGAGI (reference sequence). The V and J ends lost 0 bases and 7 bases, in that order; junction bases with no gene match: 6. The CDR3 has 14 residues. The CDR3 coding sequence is TGTGCCAGCAGTTACTCGGGGACAGTTGAAGAGCAGTACTTC. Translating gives CASSYSGTVEEQYF.

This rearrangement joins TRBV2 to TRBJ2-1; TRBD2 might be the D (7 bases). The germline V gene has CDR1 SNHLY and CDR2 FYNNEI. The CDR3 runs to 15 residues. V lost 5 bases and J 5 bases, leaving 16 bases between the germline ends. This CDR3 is CASSRGGTSNNEQFF. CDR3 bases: TGTGCCAGCAGTCGGGGAGGGACATCCAACAATGAGCAGTTCTTC.

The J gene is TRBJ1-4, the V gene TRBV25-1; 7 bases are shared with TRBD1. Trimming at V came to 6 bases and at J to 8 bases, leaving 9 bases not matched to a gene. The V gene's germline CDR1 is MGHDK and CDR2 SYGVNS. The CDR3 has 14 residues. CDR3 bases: TGTGCCAGCAGCCCAGCAGGGGGGAGAGAAAAACTGTTTTTT. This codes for CASSPAGGREKLFF.

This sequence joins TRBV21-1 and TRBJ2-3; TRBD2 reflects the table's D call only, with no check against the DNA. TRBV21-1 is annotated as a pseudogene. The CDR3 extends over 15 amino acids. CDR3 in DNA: TGTGCCAGCCGCATAGAAGGAGGGACCACAGATACGCAGTATTTT. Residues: CASRIEGGTTDTQYF.

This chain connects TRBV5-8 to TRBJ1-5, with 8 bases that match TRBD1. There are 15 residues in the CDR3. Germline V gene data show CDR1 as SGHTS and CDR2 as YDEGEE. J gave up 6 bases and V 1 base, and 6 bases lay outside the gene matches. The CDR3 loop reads CASSLQGARAQPQHF. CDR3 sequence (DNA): TGTGCCAGCAGCTTGCAGGGGGCGCGGGCTCAGCCCCAGCATTTT.

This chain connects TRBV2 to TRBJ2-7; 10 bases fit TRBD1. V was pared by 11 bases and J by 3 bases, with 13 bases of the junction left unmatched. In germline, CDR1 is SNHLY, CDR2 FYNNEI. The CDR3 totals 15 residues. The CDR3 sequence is CARRGWGQGSYEQYF. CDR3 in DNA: TGTGCCCGGCGGGGATGGGGACAGGGGAGCTACGAGCAGTACTTC.

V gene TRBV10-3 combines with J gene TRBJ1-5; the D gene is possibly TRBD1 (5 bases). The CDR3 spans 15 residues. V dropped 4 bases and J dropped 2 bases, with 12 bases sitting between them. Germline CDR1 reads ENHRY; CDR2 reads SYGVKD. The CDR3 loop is CAISASGGGNQPQHF. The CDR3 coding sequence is TGTGCCATCAGTGCGTCAGGAGGGGGCAATCAGCCCCAGCATTTT.